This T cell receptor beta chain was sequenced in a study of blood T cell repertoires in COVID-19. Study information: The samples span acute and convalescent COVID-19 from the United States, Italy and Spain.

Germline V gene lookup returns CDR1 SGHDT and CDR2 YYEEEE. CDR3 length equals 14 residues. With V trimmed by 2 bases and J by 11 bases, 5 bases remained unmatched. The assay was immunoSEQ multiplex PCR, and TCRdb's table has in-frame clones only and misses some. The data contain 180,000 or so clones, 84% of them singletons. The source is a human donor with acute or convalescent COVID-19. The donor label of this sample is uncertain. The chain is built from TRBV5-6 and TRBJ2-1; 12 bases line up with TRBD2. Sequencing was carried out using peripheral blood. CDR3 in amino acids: CASSLSLAGGQQFF. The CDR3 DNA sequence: TGTGCCAGCAGCTTAAGCCTAGCGGGAGGGCAGCAGTTCTTC.